Each of the 14 T cell receptor beta chains below was sequenced from the same sample in a study of blood T cell repertoires in COVID-19. Sequencing was performed with immunoSEQ multiplex PCR; in TCRdb, only in-frame clones are kept and a portion is missing. The repertoire holds under 250,000 clones, around 88% seen once, with about 9% in the top ten. The specimen was peripheral blood. Receptors were obtained from a man aged 35 to 55 with active or convalescent COVID-19.

The rearrangement joins TRBV12-3 or TRBV12-4 to TRBJ1-2; possible D gene TRBD1, 5 bases. This CDR3 is 13 amino acids long. Trimming cost V 3 bases and J 6 bases, with 11 bases left between them. DNA for the CDR3: TGTGCCAGCAGTTTTGGGGCAGATAATGGCTACACCTTC. Translating it yields CASSFGADNGYTF.

This clone was found a few times. The CDR3 here is CAGQNSYEQYF. CDR3 coding DNA: TGTGCCGGACAGAACTCCTACGAGCAGTACTTC. This chain uses TRBV30 with TRBJ2-7, with D possibly being TRBD1 (6 bases). Germline values: CDR1 GTSNPN, CDR2 SVGIG (reference sequence). The CDR3 runs to 11 residues. V was trimmed by 8 bases and J by 0 bases, leaving 8 bases between them.

This chain uses TRBV7-2 with TRBJ2-3; 7 nucleotides line up with TRBD2. Germline V lookup: CDR1 SGHTA, CDR2 FQGNSA. The length of the CDR3 is 15 residues. V lost 5 bases, J lost 8 bases, and 13 bases stayed unmatched. The chain's CDR3 is CASSPWGTMAGTQYF. The CDR3 nucleotides read TGTGCCAGCAGCCCCTGGGGGACTATGGCTGGTACGCAGTATTTT.

V and J are TRBV30 and TRBJ1-2, with 8 bases fitting TRBD1. Germline V gene sequence: CDR1 GTSNPN, CDR2 SVGIG (reference sequence). This CDR3 contains 13 residues. V lost 3 bases to trimming and J lost 8 bases; unmatched junction nucleotides: 8. CDR3 DNA: TGTGCCTGGAGCCCGACAGGGGCGGGAGGCTACACCTTC. Its protein product is CAWSPTGAGGYTF. The full variable domain, with the rest looked up from reference TRBV30 and TRBJ1-2, is SQTIHQWPATLVQPVGSPLSLECTVEGTSNPNLYWYRQAAGRGLQLLFYSVGIGQISSEVPQNLSASRPQDRQFILSSKKLLLSDSGFYLCAWSPTGAGGYTFGSGTRLTVV.

V and J are TRBV6-2 or TRBV6-3 and TRBJ1-5, with D unresolved. V was cut by 0 bases and J by 0 bases, with 6 bases left in between. Germline V gene data show CDR1 as MNHEY and CDR2 as SVGEGT. This CDR3 is 15 amino acids long. The CDR3 DNA reads TGTGCCAGCAGTTACTCGGTCAGTAGCAATCAGCCCCAGCATTTT. As protein: CASSYSVSSNQPQHF.

This clone was seen only a few times. The chain combines TRBV5-1 with TRBJ1-3; 7 bases agree with TRBD1. The CDR3 sequence is 17 residues long. CDR1 is SGHRS and CDR2 is YFSETQ in the germline V gene. The V and J ends lost 0 bases and 0 bases, in that order; junction bases with no gene match: 6. The CDR3: CASSLGDRVFSGNTIYF. In DNA form, the CDR3 reads TGCGCCAGCAGCTTGGGTGACAGGGTTTTCTCTGGAAACACCATATATTTT.

The gene calls are TRBV4-3 and TRBJ2-2; D unresolved. The V gene's germline CDR1 is LGHNA and CDR2 YSLEER. This CDR3 contains 15 residues. V was clipped by 2 bases and J by 4 bases, with 11 bases between them. The CDR3 region is CASSQLPTGTGELFF. As DNA, the CDR3 is TGCGCCAGCAGCCAACTCCCTACCGGCACCGGGGAGCTGTTTTTT.

V usage is TRBV28 and J usage is TRBJ1-2, with a weak D call TRBD1 (6 bases). Between the trimmed V and J ends, which lost 3 bases and 5 bases, there was a span of 10 bases. Germline-derived CDR1 and CDR2 are MDHEN and SYDVKM. The CDR3 is 13 residues long. The CDR3 bases are TGTGCCAGCAGTTTGACAGGCCTTTATGGCTACACCTTC. Translation gives CASSLTGLYGYTF.

The chain links TRBV4-3 to TRBJ1-1; 7 positions agree with TRBD1. Per the germline V gene, CDR1 is LGHNA and CDR2 is YSLEER. CDR3 length: 15 amino acids. The V gene end was trimmed by 5 bases and the J gene end by 1 base; junction bases not matched to a gene: 7. CDR3 loop: CASSYAGTANTEAFF. In DNA, the CDR3 is TGCGCCAGCAGCTACGCCGGGACAGCGAACACTGAAGCTTTCTTT.

The CDR3 protein is CASSQGWTGIEQYF. As DNA, the CDR3 is TGCGCCAGCAGCCAAGGATGGACAGGGATCGAGCAGTACTTC. The V call is TRBV4-1, the J call TRBJ2-7, with 8 bases lining up with TRBD1. CDR1 is MGHRA and CDR2 is YSYEKL in the germline V gene. The ends lost 1 base at V and 6 bases at J; junction bases unmatched: 5. The CDR3 loop spans 14 amino acids.

The genes are TRBV10-3 and TRBJ1-4; D may be TRBD1 (5 bases). CDR1 is ENHRY and CDR2 is SYGVKD in the germline V gene. With 3 bases removed from V and 3 bases from J, the gap between germline ends came to 8 bases. The CDR3 totals 14 residues. CDR3 DNA: TGTGCCATCAGTGAAGGAGGGGCTAATGAAAAACTGTTTTTT. It yields the protein CAISEGGANEKLFF.

This clone was seen a few times. The chain couples TRBV5-4 to TRBJ2-5, with TRBD1 identical over 12 bases. The CDR3 consists of 20 residues. V gave up 1 base and J gave up 5 bases; unmatched junction bases: 18. Germline V gene sequence: CDR1 SGHNT, CDR2 YYREEE (reference sequence). CDR3 residues: CASSLFASGQGARSWETQYF. The CDR3 DNA is TGTGCCAGCAGCTTGTTTGCTTCGGGACAGGGGGCAAGAAGTTGGGAGACCCAGTACTTC.

The chain joins TRBV4-1 to TRBJ1-1; a possible D gene is TRBD1 (5 bases). The V end lost 1 base, the J end lost 1 base, and 13 bases lay between the germline ends. CDR3 length equals 16 residues. The germline CDR1 and CDR2 sequences are MGHRA and YSYEKL. The CDR3 region has the DNA TGCGCCAGCAGCCAAGTACCCCGCCAGGGGAACACTGAAGCTTTCTTT. Protein: CASSQVPRQGNTEAFF.

This chain connects TRBV19 to TRBJ2-1, with 8 bases matching TRBD2. This CDR3 region has 14 residues. Trimming removed 5 bases from V and 3 bases from J; junction bases left unmatched: 3. CDR1 is LNHDA and CDR2 is SQIVND in the germline V gene (reference sequence). The CDR3 DNA is TGTGCCAGTAGTCCCGGGGGGGACTACAATGAGCAGTTCTTC. This translates into CASSPGGDYNEQFF.